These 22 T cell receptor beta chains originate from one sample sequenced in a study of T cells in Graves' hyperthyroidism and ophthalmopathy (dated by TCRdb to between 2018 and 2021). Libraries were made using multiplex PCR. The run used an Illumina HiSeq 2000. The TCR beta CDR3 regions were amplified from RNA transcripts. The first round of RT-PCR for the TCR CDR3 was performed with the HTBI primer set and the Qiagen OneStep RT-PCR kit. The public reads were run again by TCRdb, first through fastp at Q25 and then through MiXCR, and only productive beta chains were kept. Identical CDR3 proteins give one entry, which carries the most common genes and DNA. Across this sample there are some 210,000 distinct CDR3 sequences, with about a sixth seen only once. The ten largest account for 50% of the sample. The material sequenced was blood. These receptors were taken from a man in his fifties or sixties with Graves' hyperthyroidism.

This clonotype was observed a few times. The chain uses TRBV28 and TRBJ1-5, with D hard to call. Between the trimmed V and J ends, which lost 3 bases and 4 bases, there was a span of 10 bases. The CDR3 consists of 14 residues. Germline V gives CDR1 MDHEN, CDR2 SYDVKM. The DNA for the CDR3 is TGTGCCAGCAGTTTTAGTCAGGAAAATCAGCCCCAGCATTTT. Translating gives CASSFSQENQPQHF.

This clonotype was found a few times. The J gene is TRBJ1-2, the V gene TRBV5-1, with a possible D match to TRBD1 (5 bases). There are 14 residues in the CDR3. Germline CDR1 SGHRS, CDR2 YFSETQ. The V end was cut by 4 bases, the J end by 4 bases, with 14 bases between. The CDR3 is CASSPGTDGYGYTF. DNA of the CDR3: TGCGCCAGCAGCCCCGGGACGGACGGCTATGGCTACACCTTC.

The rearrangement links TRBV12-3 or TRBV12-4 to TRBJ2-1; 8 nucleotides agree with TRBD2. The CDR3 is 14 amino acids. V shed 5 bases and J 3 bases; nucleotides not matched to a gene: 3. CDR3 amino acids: CASSSGSYYNEQFF. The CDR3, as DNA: TGTGCCAGCAGTAGCGGGAGCTACTACAATGAGCAGTTCTTC.

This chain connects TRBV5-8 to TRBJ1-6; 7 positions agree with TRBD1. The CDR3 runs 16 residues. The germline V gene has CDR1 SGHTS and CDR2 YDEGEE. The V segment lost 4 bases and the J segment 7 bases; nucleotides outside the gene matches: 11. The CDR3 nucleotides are TGTGCCAGCAGCCCAGCGACAGGGATCGGCAATTCACCCCTCCACTTT. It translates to CASSPATGIGNSPLHF. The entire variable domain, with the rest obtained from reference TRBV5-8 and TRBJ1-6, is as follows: EAGVTQSPTHLIKTRGQQATLRCSPISGHTSVYWYQQALGLGLQFLLWYDEGEERNRGNFPPRFSGRQFPNYSSELNVNALELEDSALYLCASSPATGIGNSPLHFGNGTRLTVT.

The CDR3 loop is CASSQKNYYYSQETQYF. The CDR3 DNA reads TGTGCCAGCAGTCAAAAGAACTATTACTACAGCCAAGAGACCCAGTACTTC. This rearrangement joins TRBV18 to TRBJ2-5; D call uncertain. The CDR3 has 17 amino acids. The germline gives CDR1 KGHSH, CDR2 LQKENI. Trimming cost V 8 bases and J 1 base, with 23 bases left between them. Full variable domain (remainder filled in from reference TRBV18 and TRBJ2-5): NAGVMQNPRHLVRRRGQEARLRCSPMKGHSHVYWYRQLPEEGLKFMVYLQKENIIDESGMPKERFSAEFPKEGPSILRIQQVVRGDSAAYFCASSQKNYYYSQETQYFGPGTRLLVL.

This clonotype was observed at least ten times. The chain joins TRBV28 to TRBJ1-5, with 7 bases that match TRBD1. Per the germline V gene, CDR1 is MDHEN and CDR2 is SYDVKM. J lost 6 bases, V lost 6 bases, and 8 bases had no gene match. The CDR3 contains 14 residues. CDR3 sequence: CASRSTGSGQPQHF. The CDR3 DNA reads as TGTGCCAGCAGATCGACAGGGTCAGGTCAGCCCCAGCATTTT.

In DNA, the CDR3 is TGTGCCAGCAGCGCCCTACAGGGAACAATTAGCGAGCAGTACTTC. This encodes CASSALQGTISEQYF. This chain connects TRBV11-1 to TRBJ2-7, with D possibly matching TRBD1 (6 bases). Germline CDR1 reads SGHAT; CDR2 reads FQDESV (reference sequence). CDR3 size: 15 residues. V lost 5 bases and J 6 bases, leaving 20 bases between the germline ends.

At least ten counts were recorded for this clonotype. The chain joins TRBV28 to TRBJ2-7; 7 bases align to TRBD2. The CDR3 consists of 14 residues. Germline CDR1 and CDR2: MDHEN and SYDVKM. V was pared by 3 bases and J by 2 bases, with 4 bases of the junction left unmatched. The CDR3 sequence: CASSFSGPTYEQYF. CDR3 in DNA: TGTGCCAGCAGTTTTAGCGGGCCCACCTACGAGCAGTACTTC.

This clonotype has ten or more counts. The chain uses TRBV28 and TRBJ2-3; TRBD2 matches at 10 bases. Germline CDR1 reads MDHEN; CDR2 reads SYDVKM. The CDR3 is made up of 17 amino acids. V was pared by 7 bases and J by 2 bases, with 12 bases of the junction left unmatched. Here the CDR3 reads CASTLRSGRVATDTQYF. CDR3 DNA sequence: TGTGCCAGCACCCTTAGGAGCGGGAGGGTTGCCACAGATACGCAGTATTTT.

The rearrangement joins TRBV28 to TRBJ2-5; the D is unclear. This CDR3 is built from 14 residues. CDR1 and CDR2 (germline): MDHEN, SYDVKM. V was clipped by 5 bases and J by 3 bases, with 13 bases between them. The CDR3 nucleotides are TGTGCCAGCAGTCCCCATGGCAGTAAAGAGACCCAGTACTTC. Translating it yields CASSPHGSKETQYF.

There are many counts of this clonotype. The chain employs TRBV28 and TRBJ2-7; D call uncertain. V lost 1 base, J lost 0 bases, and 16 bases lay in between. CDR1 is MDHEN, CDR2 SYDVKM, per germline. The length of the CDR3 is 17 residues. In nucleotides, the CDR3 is TGTGCCAGCAGTTTATTTAATCGGGCGTACAGCTCCTACGAGCAGTACTTC. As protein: CASSLFNRAYSSYEQYF.

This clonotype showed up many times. The CDR3, as DNA: TGTGCCAGCTCTCCCTCAGGGGGGACAGGGCGGATCGAGCAGTACTTC. Its translation: CASSPSGGTGRIEQYF. V gene TRBV18 combines with J gene TRBJ2-7; 9 nucleotides match TRBD1. V was clipped by 6 bases and J by 6 bases; unmatched bases: 15. Germline-derived CDR1 and CDR2 are KGHSH and LQKENI. The CDR3 is 16 residues long.

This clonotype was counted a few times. CDR3 coding DNA: TGTGCCAGCAGCTATAGCGGAGGAAAAACAGATACGCAGTATTTT. As protein: CASSYSGGKTDTQYF. The chain is built from TRBV7-6 and TRBJ2-3; tentative D call: TRBD2 (6 bases). The germline CDR1 and CDR2 sequences are SGHVS and FNYEAQ. The CDR3 covers 15 residues. With 4 bases removed from V and 3 bases from J, the gap between germline ends came to 14 bases. The full variable domain, its missing parts supplied by reference TRBV7-6 and TRBJ2-3, is GAGVSQSPRYKVTKRGQDVALRCDPISGHVSLYWYRQALGQGPEFLTYFNYEAQQDKSGLPNDRFSAERPEGSISTLTIQRTEQRDSAMYRCASSYSGGKTDTQYFGPGTRLTVL.

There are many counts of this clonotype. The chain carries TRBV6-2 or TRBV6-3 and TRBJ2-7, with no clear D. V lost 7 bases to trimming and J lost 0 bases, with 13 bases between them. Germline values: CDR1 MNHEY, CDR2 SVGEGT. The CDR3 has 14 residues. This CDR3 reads CASTQARRSYEQYF. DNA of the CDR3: TGTGCCAGCACCCAGGCGCGCCGCTCCTACGAGCAGTACTTC.

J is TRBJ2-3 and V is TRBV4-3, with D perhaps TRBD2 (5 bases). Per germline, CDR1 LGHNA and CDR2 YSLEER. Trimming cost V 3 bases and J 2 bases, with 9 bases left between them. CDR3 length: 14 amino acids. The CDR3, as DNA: TGCGCCAGCAGCCACCAGCGGCTCACAGATACGCAGTATTTT. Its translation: CASSHQRLTDTQYF.

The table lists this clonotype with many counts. The CDR3 region has the DNA TGTGCCAGCAGTTTATTGGGGGGCAATGAGCAGTTCTTC. Its protein is CASSLLGGNEQFF. The rearrangement joins TRBV12-3 or TRBV12-4 to TRBJ2-1; TRBD2 is a possible D gene (6 bases). Trimming stripped 2 bases from V and 6 bases from J, with 8 bases between. The CDR3 consists of 13 residues.

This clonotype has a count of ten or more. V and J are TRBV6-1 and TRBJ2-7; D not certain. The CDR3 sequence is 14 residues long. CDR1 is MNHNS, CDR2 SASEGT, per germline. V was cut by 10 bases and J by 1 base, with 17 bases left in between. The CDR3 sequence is CATTLSPQSYEQYF. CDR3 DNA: TGTGCCACCACCCTCTCCCCACAGTCCTACGAGCAGTACTTC.

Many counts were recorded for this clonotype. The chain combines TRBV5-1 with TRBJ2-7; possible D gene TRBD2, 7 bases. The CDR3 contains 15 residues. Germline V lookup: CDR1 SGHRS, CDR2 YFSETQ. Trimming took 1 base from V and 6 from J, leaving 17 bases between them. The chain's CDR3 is CASSLMASGGGEQYF. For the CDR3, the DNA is TGCGCCAGCAGCTTGATGGCTAGCGGAGGGGGCGAGCAGTACTTC.

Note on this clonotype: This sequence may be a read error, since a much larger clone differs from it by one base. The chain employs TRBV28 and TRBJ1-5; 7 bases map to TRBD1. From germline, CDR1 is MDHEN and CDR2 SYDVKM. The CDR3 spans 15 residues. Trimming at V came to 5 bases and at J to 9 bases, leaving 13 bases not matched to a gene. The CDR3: CASSPPRDRFGPQHF. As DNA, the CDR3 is TGTGCCAGCAGTCCTCCCCGGGACAGATTCGGGCCCCAGCATTTT. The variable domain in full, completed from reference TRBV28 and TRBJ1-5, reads DVKVTQSSRYLVKRTGEKVFLECVQDMDHENMFWYRQDPGLGLRLIYFSYDVKMKEKGDIPEGYSVSREKKERFSLILESASTNQTSMYLCASSPPRDRFGPQHFGDGTRLSIL.

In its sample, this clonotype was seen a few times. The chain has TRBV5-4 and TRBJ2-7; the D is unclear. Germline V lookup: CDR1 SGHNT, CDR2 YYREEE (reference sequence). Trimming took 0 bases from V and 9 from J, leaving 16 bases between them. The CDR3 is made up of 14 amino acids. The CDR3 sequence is CASSLVPDVAWQYF. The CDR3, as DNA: TGTGCCAGCAGCTTGGTTCCGGACGTCGCTTGGCAGTACTTC.

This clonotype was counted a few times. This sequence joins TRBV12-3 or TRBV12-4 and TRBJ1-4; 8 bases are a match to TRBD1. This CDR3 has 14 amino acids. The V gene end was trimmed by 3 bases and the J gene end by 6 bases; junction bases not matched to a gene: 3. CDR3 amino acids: CASSFQGADEKLFF. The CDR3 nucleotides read TGTGCCAGCAGTTTCCAGGGGGCCGATGAAAAACTGTTTTTT.

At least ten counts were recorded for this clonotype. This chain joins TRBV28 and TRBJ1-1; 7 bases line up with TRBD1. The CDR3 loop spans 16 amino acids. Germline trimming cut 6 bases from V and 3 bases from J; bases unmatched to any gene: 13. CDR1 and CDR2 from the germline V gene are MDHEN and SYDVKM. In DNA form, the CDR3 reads TGTGCCAGCAGCCAGGGGAGACAGGGATGGGACACTGAAGCTTTCTTT. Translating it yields CASSQGRQGWDTEAFF. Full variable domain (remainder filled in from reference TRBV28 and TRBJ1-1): DVKVTQSSRYLVKRTGEKVFLECVQDMDHENMFWYRQDPGLGLRLIYFSYDVKMKEKGDIPEGYSVSREKKERFSLILESASTNQTSMYLCASSQGRQGWDTEAFFGQGTRLTVV.